This entry features one T cell receptor beta chain sequence. Original data processing: Estimation of nucleated cell counts was performed using reference gene primer amplification. Generated by immunoSEQ multiplex PCR, the TCRdb table keeps only in-frame clones and is missing some. V and J calls and clone size come straight from that table; D and trimming were deduced from the DNA. The sample consists of nearly 300,000 clones, roughly 88% of them appearing once. This specimen comes from a study of blood T cell repertoires in COVID-19. Across the study: Specimens from acute and convalescent COVID-19 originated in the United States, Italy and Spain.

Losses at the gene ends were 5 bases for V and 3 bases for J; bases not matched to a gene: 8. This CDR3 has 15 residues. CDR1 is MGHDK, CDR2 SYGVNS, per germline. The clonotype was recovered from a woman aged 25 to 39 who had recovered from COVID-19. The chain is built from TRBV25-1 and TRBJ2-7; 9 bases are shared with TRBD1. Sequencing was carried out using peripheral blood. This chain's CDR3 is CASSTGQGRIYEQYF. In DNA, the CDR3 is TGTGCCAGCAGTACAGGACAGGGGAGGATCTACGAGCAGTACTTC.